These 17 T cell receptor beta chains came from one sample sequenced in a study of blood T cell repertoires in COVID-19. Profiled with immunoSEQ multiplex PCR; TCRdb holds only in-frame clones, not every one. The sample carries some 150,000 clones, about 85% recorded once. The sample comprised peripheral blood. These receptors came from a man aged 40-49 years with acute or convalescent COVID-19.

V is TRBV14 and J is TRBJ1-6; D unresolved. CDR1 is SGHDN, CDR2 FVKESK, per germline. CDR3 size: 16 residues. The V end was cut by 0 bases, the J end by 5 bases, with 11 bases between. The CDR3: CASSQDAGRNNSPLHF. For the CDR3, the DNA is TGTGCCAGCAGCCAAGATGCGGGAAGGAATAATTCACCCCTCCACTTT. The full variable domain, its missing parts supplied by reference TRBV14 and TRBJ1-6, is EAGVTQFPSHSVIEKGQTVTLRCDPISGHDNLYWYRRVMGKEIKFLLHFVKESKQDESGMPNNRFLAERTGGTYSTLKVQPAELEDSGVYFCASSQDAGRNNSPLHFGNGTRLTVT.

This clone appeared a single time. V gene TRBV10-3 combines with J gene TRBJ2-7; the D gene is possibly TRBD1 (6 bases). The CDR3 consists of 14 residues. The germline gives CDR1 ENHRY, CDR2 SYGVKD. The ends were cut back, 8 bases at V and 2 bases at J, with 16 bases in the middle. The CDR3 here is CAILKQGSTYEQYF. The DNA of the CDR3 is TGTGCCATCTTAAAACAGGGATCTACCTACGAGCAGTACTTC.

Only one count was recorded for this clone. V and J are TRBV5-1 and TRBJ1-1; no clear D gene. V dropped 0 bases and J dropped 3 bases, with 6 bases sitting between them. Germline V gene lookup returns CDR1 SGHRS and CDR2 YFSETQ. The CDR3 is made up of 13 amino acids. In DNA form, the CDR3 reads TGCGCCAGCAGCTTGGGCACATACACTGAAGCTTTCTTT. This gives the protein CASSLGTYTEAFF.

This clone has a single count. J is TRBJ1-2 and V is TRBV20-1, with D hard to call. Germline V CDR1 and CDR2: DFQATT, SNEGSKA (reference sequence). V was cut by 6 bases and J by 6 bases, with 11 bases left in between. The CDR3 sequence is 11 residues long. The CDR3 spells CSAGGDDGYTF. The CDR3 coding sequence is TGCAGTGCAGGAGGCGATGATGGCTACACCTTC.

V and J are TRBV13 and TRBJ2-5, with TRBD2 identical over 8 bases. The CDR3 is 15 amino acids. J lost 5 bases, V lost 4 bases, and 9 bases had no gene match. CDR1 is PRHDT and CDR2 is FYEKMQ in the germline V gene (reference sequence). The CDR3 here is CASSSTGGPGETQYF. The CDR3 DNA is TGTGCCAGCAGCTCCACGGGGGGGCCAGGGGAGACCCAGTACTTC.

The chain employs TRBV7-9 and TRBJ1-5; 8 positions agree with TRBD1. Germline CDR1 reads SEHNR; CDR2 reads FQNEAQ (reference sequence). CDR3 size: 16 residues. V was clipped by 1 base and J by 4 bases; unmatched bases: 6. The CDR3 loop is CASSLGSGGDNQPQHF. CDR3 coding DNA: TGTGCCAGCAGCTTAGGGTCAGGGGGCGATAATCAGCCCCAGCATTTT.

The gene calls are TRBV3-1 (or the pseudogene TRBV3-2) and TRBJ2-7; weak D call: TRBD2 (6 bases). Germline V gene data show CDR1 as LGHDT and CDR2 as YNNKEL (reference sequence). CDR3 length: 15 residues. The ends were cut back, 0 bases at V and 4 bases at J, with 13 bases in the middle. CDR3 in amino acids: CASSQEEGPRYEQYF. CDR3 DNA sequence: TGTGCCAGCAGCCAAGAGGAGGGCCCCAGGTACGAGCAGTACTTC.

The chain employs TRBV6-4 and TRBJ1-6; D is unresolved. V shed 3 bases and J shed 4 bases, with 10 bases lying between them. Germline CDR1 is MRHNA and CDR2 is SNTAGT. The CDR3 sequence is 15 residues long. Written as DNA, the CDR3 is TGTGCCAGCAGTGAACAGCTTGATTATAATTCACCCCTCCACTTT. Its translation: CASSEQLDYNSPLHF.

V usage is TRBV18 and J usage is TRBJ1-2; the D gene is possibly TRBD1 (5 bases). The germline CDR1 and CDR2 sequences are KGHSH and LQKENI. This CDR3 has 15 amino acids. Trimming took 0 bases from V and 3 from J, leaving 11 bases between them. The CDR3 bases are TGTGCCAGCTCACCACCGGGGCAATACGACTATGGCTACACCTTC. This sequence encodes CASSPPGQYDYGYTF.

The chain is built from TRBV6-4 and TRBJ1-6; D is ambiguous. V dropped 3 bases and J dropped 7 bases, with 10 bases sitting between them. In germline, CDR1 is MRHNA, CDR2 SNTAGT. CDR3 size: 14 residues. In nucleotides, the CDR3 is TGTGCCAGCAGTGAAATGACATTCAATTCACCCCTCCACTTT. Its translation: CASSEMTFNSPLHF.

The V call is TRBV15, the J call TRBJ1-4, with 7 bases identical to TRBD1. Losses at the gene ends were 2 bases for V and 3 bases for J; bases not matched to a gene: 3. The CDR3 sequence is 15 residues long. The germline V gene has CDR1 LNHNV and CDR2 YYDKDF (reference sequence). CDR3 nucleotides: TGTGCCACCAGCAGAACAGGGACAGCTAATGAAAAACTGTTTTTT. This gives the protein CATSRTGTANEKLFF.

The chain is built from TRBV3-1 (or the pseudogene TRBV3-2) and TRBJ2-3; 13 bases line up with TRBD2. Germline CDR1 reads LGHDT; CDR2 reads YNNKEL (reference sequence). After removal of 2 bases from V and 1 base from J, the junction contained 6 bases not matched to a gene. This CDR3 region has 18 residues. The CDR3 DNA follows: TGTGCCAGCAGCCAATACGGGACTAGCGGGGTCGGCACAGATACGCAGTATTTT. Protein: CASSQYGTSGVGTDTQYF.

On this clone itself: A junction end diverges from the germline sequence, so it may reflect a read error. V is TRBV5-5 and J is TRBJ1-2; TRBD1 matches 7 bases. The CDR3 contains 14 residues. Germline CDR1 SGHKS, CDR2 YYEKEE (reference sequence). CDR3 bases: TGTGCCAGCAGCCCAGTCCCGGACAGGTCCCTGTCTAGCTTC. It translates to CASSPVPDRSLSSF. Full variable domain (missing parts from reference TRBV5-5 and TRBJ1-2): DAGVTQSPTHLIKTRGQQVTLRCSPISGHKSVSWYQQVLGQGPQFIFQYYEKEERGRGNFPDRFSARQFPNYSSELNVNALLLGDSALYLCASSPVPDRSLSSFGSGTRLTVV.

This sequence joins TRBV5-4 and TRBJ2-2, with 11 bases that match TRBD2. Looked up from germline, CDR1 is SGHNT and CDR2 is YYREEE (reference sequence). This CDR3 is 16 amino acids long. With V trimmed by 3 bases and J by 4 bases, 5 bases remained unmatched. The CDR3 DNA sequence: TGTGCCAGCAGCTCCGTAGCGGGGGGGCCCACCGGGGAGCTGTTTTTT. Protein product: CASSSVAGGPTGELFF. Complete variable domain (other parts from reference TRBV5-4 and TRBJ2-2): ETGVTQSPTHLIKTRGQQVTLRCSSQSGHNTVSWYQQALGQGPQFIFQYYREEENGRGNFPPRFSGLQFPNYSSELNVNALELDDSALYLCASSSVAGGPTGELFFGEGSRLTVL.

The chain employs TRBV6-5 and TRBJ1-2, with 8 positions matching TRBD1. This CDR3 is 14 amino acids long. V dropped 7 bases and J dropped 2; count of bases not matched to a gene: 6. CDR1 and CDR2 (germline): MNHEY, SVGAGI. The CDR3 bases are TGTGCCAGCACCTCCGGGACAGGCAACTATGGCTACACCTTC. Its protein is CASTSGTGNYGYTF.

In this sample, this clone turned up a few times. The V and J genes are TRBV3-1 (or the pseudogene TRBV3-2) and TRBJ1-2, with TRBD1 as a possible D gene (6 bases). Germline CDR1 is LGHDT and CDR2 is YNNKEL (reference sequence). V was pared by 4 bases and J by 6 bases, with 24 bases between. This CDR3 contains 17 residues. CDR3 DNA sequence: TGTGCCAGCAGCCTACGAAGTCAGGGAAGGGGGTATGATGGCTACACCTTC. Amino acids: CASSLRSQGRGYDGYTF.

Turning to this clone: One end of the junction does not line up with germline, which may come from a read error. This sequence joins TRBV18 and TRBJ1-3; D may be TRBD1 (5 bases). Germline CDR1 reads KGHSH; CDR2 reads LQKENI. The CDR3 is 12 amino acids. The chain's CDR3 is CASSPPGLALDF. CDR3 bases: TGTGCCAGCTCACCGCCGGGACTGGCCCTAGATTTT. The complete variable domain, with remaining parts taken from reference TRBV18 and TRBJ1-3, reads NAGVMQNPRHLVRRRGQEARLRCSPMKGHSHVYWYRQLPEEGLKFMVYLQKENIIDESGMPKERFSAEFPKEGPSILRIQQVVRGDSAAYFCASSPPGLALDFGEGSWLTVV.